This entry lists 9 T cell receptor beta chains sequenced from one sample in a study of T-cell reconstitution after alpha-beta-depleted transplantation in children. TCRbeta library preparation incorporated unique molecular identifiers. From the PCR reads, TCRdb called clonotypes with MiXCR, one entry per CDR3 protein. Of a few hundred thousand distinct CDR3 sequences listed, around 9.9% are singletons. The source material was PBMCs, sampled before TCRalphabeta/CD19-depleted stem cell transplant. All receptors derive from a child less than two years old with acute myeloid leukemia, due to receive a stem cell transplant.

This clonotype has a handful of counts. The gene calls are TRBV6-4 and TRBJ2-1; D not certain. CDR1 is MRHNA and CDR2 is SNTAGT in the germline V gene. Trimming pared 2 bases from V and 8 bases from J, leaving 16 bases between. This CDR3 is 15 amino acids long. As DNA, the CDR3 is TGTGCCAGCAGTGACACGAGTGGGCCCGAGGATGAGCAGTTCTTC. Amino acid sequence: CASSDTSGPEDEQFF.

This clonotype came up many times. The chain recombines TRBV7-9 with TRBJ1-6; 8 bases agree with TRBD1. From germline, CDR1 is SEHNR and CDR2 FQNEAQ (reference sequence). This CDR3 is 16 amino acids long. V shed 5 bases and J 8 bases; nucleotides not matched to a gene: 11. The CDR3 region has the DNA TGTGCCAGCAGCAGACGGGGCACAGGGGGATATTCACCCCTCCACTTT. This gives the protein CASSRRGTGGYSPLHF.

This clonotype was seen at least ten times. The chain couples TRBV5-1 to TRBJ1-2; D gene ambiguous. Per germline, CDR1 SGHRS and CDR2 YFSETQ. This CDR3 is built from 16 residues. V shed 4 bases and J shed 2 bases, with 18 bases lying between them. The chain's CDR3 is CASSQQGGTKNYGYTF. The CDR3, as DNA: TGCGCCAGCAGCCAGCAAGGAGGAACTAAAAACTATGGCTACACCTTC.

At least ten counts were recorded for this clonotype. The chain carries TRBV18 and TRBJ1-2; D is uncertain. Trimming took off 3 bases at V and 6 bases at J, with 11 bases between the two ends. This CDR3 comprises 13 residues. The germline V gene encodes CDR1 KGHSH and CDR2 LQKENI. CDR3 loop: CASSPSEENGYTF. The CDR3 coding sequence is TGTGCCAGCTCACCCTCAGAGGAGAATGGCTACACCTTC.

This clonotype was seen at least ten times. The chain carries TRBV29-1 and TRBJ2-3; D unclear. The CDR3 consists of 10 residues. Germline V CDR1 and CDR2: SQVTM, ANQGSEA. V shed 3 bases and J shed 5 bases, with 3 bases lying between them. The DNA for the CDR3 is TGCAGCGTTGAGGAAGATACGCAGTATTTT. This encodes CSVEEDTQYF.

This clonotype came up many times. J is TRBJ2-3 and V is TRBV20-1; 13 bases are shared with TRBD2. The trim removed 2 bases at V and 4 bases at J, leaving 3 bases unmatched. CDR3 size: 15 residues. The germline gives CDR1 DFQATT, CDR2 SNEGSKA (reference sequence). Written as DNA, the CDR3 is TGCAGTGCTAGAACTAGCGGGGGGGCCGCAGATACGCAGTATTTT. Its translation: CSARTSGGAADTQYF.

CDR3 protein: CASSPGWPGEKLFF. The CDR3 DNA is TGTGCCAGCAGCCCCGGGTGGCCGGGCGAAAAACTGTTTTTT. V gene TRBV7-2 combines with J gene TRBJ1-4; D is undetermined. V was pared by 5 bases and J by 8 bases, with 15 bases between. CDR3 size: 14 residues. CDR1 is SGHTA, CDR2 FQGNSA, per germline.

Of note for this clonotype: One base away lies a much larger clone, so this may be a sequencing read error. The chain employs TRBV6-5 and TRBJ2-7, with D unresolved. Germline V CDR1 and CDR2: MNHEY, SVGAGI. The CDR3 extends over 15 amino acids. The CDR3 loop is CANSYSKAWDYEQYF. The DNA for the CDR3 is TGTGCCAACAGTTACTCGAAGGCTTGGGACTACGAGCAGTACTTC.

This clonotype was detected many times. The chain combines TRBV6-6 with TRBJ2-3, with D maybe TRBD2 (5 bases). The germline V gene has CDR1 MNHNY and CDR2 SVGAGI (reference sequence). V was trimmed by 0 bases and J by 3 bases, leaving 10 bases between them. The CDR3 contains 15 residues. CDR3 protein: CASSYSGRRTDTQYF. The CDR3 DNA reads as TGTGCCAGCAGTTACTCGGGGAGAAGGACAGATACGCAGTATTTT.